The sequence of this T cell receptor (beta chain) was determined in a study of T cells in Graves' hyperthyroidism and ophthalmopathy. Amplification of TCR beta CDR3 regions was performed using RNA transcripts as template. HTBI primers drove first-round RT-PCR of the TCR CDR3. Via MiXCR, TCRdb re-called the multiplex PCR reads, giving one row per CDR3 protein. This sample carries fewer than 600,000 distinct CDR3 sequences, over 13% of them seen once, and the ten largest clones take around 17%. There are many counts of this clonotype. Input material: blood. The sequence derives from a woman aged 18 to 35 with Graves' hyperthyroidism.

The CDR3 reads CASSLMVGSGRVRGYNEQFF. The DNA for the CDR3 is TGTGCCAGCAGCTTAATGGTTGGTAGCGGGAGGGTGAGGGGCTACAATGAGCAGTTCTTC. The chain combines TRBV7-3 with TRBJ2-1, with 11 bases matching TRBD2. Germline CDR1 and CDR2: SGHTA and FQGTGA. The V segment lost 1 base and the J segment 3 bases; nucleotides outside the gene matches: 14. The CDR3 consists of 20 residues.